Listed here is a single T cell receptor beta chain. Using immunoSEQ multiplex PCR, the repertoire was profiled, and TCRdb retains in-frame clones only, with some absent. The table lists fewer than 200,000 clones, under 90% of them singletons. The data were obtained in a study of blood T cell repertoires in COVID-19. Study summary: Acute and convalescent COVID-19 samples came from the United States, Italy and Spain.

The CDR3 length is 16 residues. Germline CDR1 SEHNR, CDR2 FQNEAQ (reference sequence). Trimming took 2 bases from V and 10 from J; bases not matched to a gene: 10. The gene calls are TRBV7-9 and TRBJ1-6; 8 bases line up with TRBD1. This TCR was recovered from a man aged 60-69 years with acute or convalescent COVID-19. The sample was peripheral blood. DNA of the CDR3: TGTGCCAGCAGCTTATCTGGGCAGGGGGCATTGTCACCCCTCCACTTT. Residues: CASSLSGQGALSPLHF.